A single T cell receptor (beta chain) is shown here with its context. The data were taken from a study of blood T cell repertoires in COVID-19. Using immunoSEQ multiplex PCR, the repertoire was profiled, and TCRdb retains in-frame clones only, with some absent. The repertoire holds 110,000 or so clones, about 85% seen once, with 1.5% to 1.7% in the top ten. Germline CDR1 and CDR2: MDHEN and SYDVKM. After removal of 7 bases from V and 1 base from J, the junction contained 8 bases not matched to a gene. The length of the CDR3 is 15 residues. Sequenced input: peripheral blood. The chain joins TRBV28 to TRBJ1-1; 8 nucleotides line up with TRBD1. The TCR sequence derives from a man aged 50-60 years with acute or convalescent COVID-19. CDR3 in amino acids: CASTQTGASNTEAFF. DNA for the CDR3: TGTGCCAGCACCCAGACAGGGGCGTCGAACACTGAAGCTTTCTTT. Using reference TRBV28 and TRBJ1-1 for the parts outside the CDR3, the full variable domain is DVKVTQSSRYLVKRTGEKVFLECVQDMDHENMFWYRQDPGLGLRLIYFSYDVKMKEKGDIPEGYSVSREKKERFSLILESASTNQTSMYLCASTQTGASNTEAFFGQGTRLTVV.